These T cell receptor beta chains were read from a single sample in a study of cytomegalovirus exposure and HLA in healthy donors. Using immunoSEQ multiplex PCR, the repertoire was profiled, and TCRdb retains in-frame clones only, with some absent. The sample lists around 210,000 clones; roughly 80% were seen once. What was sequenced was PBMCs. The receptor source for this set is a male donor in good health and CMV-seropositive. The CDR3 runs from the conserved cysteine through the conserved F or W. Each record gives: CDR3 protein, J gene, V gene, D gene. The D gene is left open where the match is weak.

CASSFEGQGYNEQFF TRBJ2-1 TRBV7-2 TRBD1
CASRPGQGASEQFF TRBJ2-1 TRBV13 TRBD1
CASSLASWTGRGWGTEAFF TRBJ1-1 TRBV7-8 TRBD1
CASSLGSVHSNQPQHF TRBJ1-5 TRBV5-1 -
CASSLDLREAGELFF TRBJ2-2 TRBV5-1 TRBD2
CASSLRNEQFF TRBJ2-1 TRBV7-9 -
CASSYSRQGLSEQYF TRBJ2-7 TRBV6-5 -
CASSLQGLSETQYF TRBJ2-5 TRBV11-2 -
CASSLTGEQYF TRBJ2-7 TRBV18 -
CASSLVLDGGTQYF TRBJ2-5 TRBV7-9 -
CASTWGLGANTGELFF TRBJ2-2 TRBV9 TRBD2
CASSLGQGSDTQYF TRBJ2-3 TRBV7-3 TRBD1
CAISDRQGSRDEQFF TRBJ2-1 TRBV10-3 TRBD1
CASSAPGGTAYSNQPQHF TRBJ1-5 TRBV28 -
CASSPPGAGASFF TRBJ1-1 TRBV13 -
CAISESPGTGQQYF TRBJ2-7 TRBV10-3 TRBD1
CASSQVQDNYEQYF TRBJ2-7 TRBV4-1 -
CASSLGNLGTSTQYF TRBJ2-3 TRBV5-4 -
CASSYRQGPTDTQYF TRBJ2-3 TRBV6-5 -
CASSVGTTNTEAFF TRBJ1-1 TRBV9 -
CASSLGQTTGELFF TRBJ2-2 TRBV5-5 -
CASSYGRTEKSPLHF TRBJ1-6 TRBV6-5 -
CASSVRGRTRLSGQYF TRBJ2-5 TRBV11-2 -
CASNGGTGIQPQHF TRBJ1-5 TRBV2 TRBD1
CASSLAGGRPAGYTF TRBJ1-2 TRBV7-9 -
CASSAMADRGDHEQYF TRBJ2-7 TRBV11-1 TRBD1
CASSPRQGPGEQYF TRBJ2-7 TRBV9 TRBD1
CASSLMQGPQHF TRBJ1-5 TRBV28 -
CASSETPRVEPNRYEQYF TRBJ2-7 TRBV6-1 -
CASSQEAIRGTNEQYF TRBJ2-7 TRBV2 -
CASSSAGTGHHNEQFF TRBJ2-1 TRBV7-3 TRBD1
CASSLGSGSGTYEQYF TRBJ2-7 TRBV5-1 -
CASGLVGTSGADTQYF TRBJ2-3 TRBV5-1 TRBD2
CASSVGATGELFF TRBJ2-2 TRBV7-9 -
CASSPERGKLFF TRBJ1-4 TRBV18 -
CASSLGVADGNTIYF TRBJ1-3 TRBV5-1 -
CASKDSSGLNTEAFF TRBJ1-1 TRBV19 -
CASTMRASGLYFTDTQYF TRBJ2-3 TRBV19 -
CASSPWGRGASWNEQFF TRBJ2-1 TRBV7-3 TRBD2
CASVGGVGQPQHF TRBJ1-5 TRBV6-1 -
CASSAEWTDQNIQYF TRBJ2-4 TRBV6-5 -
CASSLEAGGGELFF TRBJ2-2 TRBV7-4 -
CASSPDLNTGELFF TRBJ2-2 TRBV7-7 -
CASSIELAGGPLNEQFF TRBJ2-1 TRBV19 TRBD2
CASSSGRGGEQYF TRBJ2-7 TRBV7-6 TRBD2